A single sample is the source of the 29 T cell receptor beta chains below, sequenced in a study of T cell repertoires in ileal Crohn's disease. TCRdb's table, derived via immunoSEQ multiplex PCR, lists solely in-frame clones and lacks some. The sample lists more than 3,000 clones, about nine tenths occurring once. Time point meaning: neoterminal ileum biopsy at postoperative endoscopy, about 6 months after surgery. The sample consisted of ileal tissue. The source is an adult with Crohn's disease.

The chain couples TRBV10-1 to TRBJ2-2; possible D gene TRBD2, 5 bases. The germline CDR1 and CDR2 sequences are WNHNN and SYGVQD (reference sequence). The CDR3 length is 15 residues. Trimming left V 0 bases short and J 7 bases short, with 12 bases between. CDR3 sequence reads: CASSESVEGYGELFF. CDR3 DNA sequence: TGCGCCAGCAGTGAGTCGGTCGAGGGATACGGGGAGCTGTTTTTT.

The J gene is TRBJ2-1, the V gene TRBV7-9; 10 positions agree with TRBD1. V gave up 4 bases and J gave up 9 bases; unmatched junction bases: 18. CDR3 length: 18 amino acids. Germline V lookup: CDR1 SEHNR, CDR2 FQNEAQ (reference sequence). The CDR3 DNA reads TGTGCCAGCAGCTCCCAGGAGACAGGGGGCTTTAGATACGGTGAGCAGTTCTTC. It yields the protein CASSSQETGGFRYGEQFF.

The chain joins TRBV4-1 to TRBJ2-2; no firm D call. Trimming pared 4 bases from V and 4 bases from J, leaving 4 bases between. CDR1 is MGHRA and CDR2 is YSYEKL in the germline V gene. CDR3 length: 12 residues. The CDR3 DNA reads TGCGCCAGCAGCCTCGGCACCGGGGAGCTGTTTTTT. Translated: CASSLGTGELFF.

The chain is built from TRBV10-3 and TRBJ1-5; D gene unclear. This CDR3 spans 12 amino acids. CDR1 and CDR2 (germline): ENHRY, SYGVKD. V lost 3 bases and J 9 bases, leaving 9 bases between the germline ends. The CDR3 is CAISDVEGPQHF. In nucleotides, the CDR3 is TGTGCCATCAGTGACGTAGAGGGGCCCCAGCATTTT.

This clone was picked up one time. V and J are TRBV5-6 and TRBJ2-5, with TRBD1 matching 7 bases. V shed 4 bases, J shed 5 bases, and the junction held 5 bases outside the gene matches. Germline CDR1 SGHDT, CDR2 YYEEEE. The CDR3 runs 13 residues. The CDR3 loop reads CASSHRGGETQYF. CDR3 DNA sequence: TGTGCCAGCAGCCACAGGGGCGGGGAGACCCAGTACTTC.

This chain uses TRBV7-9 with TRBJ1-4, with unresolved D. This CDR3 contains 13 residues. From germline, CDR1 is SEHNR and CDR2 FQNEAQ (reference sequence). V was cut by 5 bases and J by 4 bases, with 8 bases left in between. The DNA for the CDR3 is TGTGCCAGCAGCCCCCCTCTTAATGAAAAACTGTTTTTT. Translating gives CASSPPLNEKLFF.

The chain couples TRBV2 to TRBJ2-2; the D gene is possibly TRBD1 (7 bases). V lost 9 bases to trimming and J lost 5 bases, with 19 bases between them. CDR3 length: 15 residues. In germline, CDR1 is SNHLY, CDR2 FYNNEI. For the CDR3, the DNA is TGTGCCAGTCGAGGACAGGAGGGATGGACCGGGGAGCTGTTTTTT. The encoded protein is CASRGQEGWTGELFF.

The chain joins TRBV5-1 to TRBJ2-2; the D gene is possibly TRBD2 (6 bases). The V end lost 4 bases, the J end lost 7 bases, and 11 bases lay between the germline ends. Germline lookup yields CDR1 SGHRS and CDR2 YFSETQ. There are 13 residues in the CDR3. The CDR3 reads CASSPPGGGELFF. CDR3 bases: TGCGCCAGCAGCCCGCCCGGGGGCGGGGAGCTGTTTTTT.

This clone has just one count. This chain connects TRBV5-1 to TRBJ2-5; D uncertain. Trimming took off 1 base at V and 3 bases at J, with 4 bases between the two ends. The germline gives CDR1 SGHRS, CDR2 YFSETQ. The CDR3 has 12 residues. The CDR3 reads CASSLSKETQYF. The CDR3 DNA reads as TGCGCCAGCAGCTTGTCAAAAGAGACCCAGTACTTC. The entire variable domain, with the rest obtained from reference TRBV5-1 and TRBJ2-5, is as follows: KAGVTQTPRYLIKTRGQQVTLSCSPISGHRSVSWYQQTPGQGLQFLFEYFSETQRNKGNFPGRFSGRQFSNSRSEMNVSTLELGDSALYLCASSLSKETQYFGPGTRLLVL.

The genes are TRBV5-1 and TRBJ2-2, with D tentatively TRBD2 (5 bases). This CDR3 has 12 amino acids. Germline V gene lookup returns CDR1 SGHRS and CDR2 YFSETQ. V dropped 5 bases and J dropped 7 bases, with 9 bases sitting between them. CDR3 coding DNA: TGCGCCAGCAGGGGGAGTGACGGGGAGCTGTTTTTT. Its translation: CASRGSDGELFF.

This clone was picked up one time. The V and J genes are TRBV19 and TRBJ2-2, with TRBD1 identical over 9 bases. V lost 5 bases, J lost 5 bases, and 6 bases stayed unmatched. The CDR3 is 15 residues long. The germline gives CDR1 LNHDA, CDR2 SQIVND (reference sequence). The chain's CDR3 is CASSPGTGRTGELFF. CDR3 nucleotides: TGTGCCAGTAGTCCCGGGACAGGGCGAACCGGGGAGCTGTTTTTT.

The chain joins TRBV28 to TRBJ2-7; a weak D match, TRBD2 (6 bases). The CDR3 is 14 residues long. Looked up from germline, CDR1 is MDHEN and CDR2 is SYDVKM. V lost 7 bases and J 3 bases, leaving 16 bases between the germline ends. The CDR3 DNA reads TGTGCCAGCACCCCTGGGGGAGGAAACTACGAGCAGTACTTC. Protein sequence: CASTPGGGNYEQYF.

The chain uses TRBV5-4 and TRBJ2-3; 11 nucleotides line up with TRBD1. J lost 7 bases, V lost 4 bases, and 11 bases had no gene match. Germline V gene sequence: CDR1 SGHNT, CDR2 YYREEE (reference sequence). This CDR3 region has 16 residues. CDR3 amino acids: CASSGGTGGQAYTQYF. DNA for the CDR3: TGTGCCAGCAGCGGCGGGACAGGGGGTCAAGCTTATACGCAGTATTTT.

This sequence joins TRBV7-2 and TRBJ2-1; TRBD2 aligns across 10 bases. V was clipped by 0 bases and J by 9 bases; unmatched bases: 2. Germline V gene sequence: CDR1 SGHTA, CDR2 FQGNSA. There are 14 residues in the CDR3. The CDR3 sequence is CASSLASGGSEQFF. The CDR3 DNA is TGTGCCAGCAGCTTAGCTAGCGGGGGGTCTGAGCAGTTCTTC.

V usage is TRBV27 and J usage is TRBJ2-2; 11 nucleotides match TRBD2. Trimming took 3 bases from V and 3 from J; bases not matched to a gene: 6. The germline V gene encodes CDR1 MNHEY and CDR2 SMNVEV (reference sequence). The CDR3 covers 17 residues. CDR3 amino acids: CASSLSSGGADTGELFF. The CDR3 region has the DNA TGTGCCAGCAGTTTGAGTAGCGGGGGGGCCGACACCGGGGAGCTGTTTTTT.

This chain uses TRBV15 with TRBJ2-2; maybe TRBD2 (7 bases). Deletions cut 1 base from V and 4 bases from J, with 13 bases between. Germline V gene sequence: CDR1 LNHNV, CDR2 YYDKDF (reference sequence). CDR3 size: 16 residues. CDR3 sequence (DNA): TGTGCCACCAGCAGAGTGGGGGGGGCGGGCACCGGGGAGCTGTTTTTT. Encoded protein: CATSRVGGAGTGELFF.

This sequence joins TRBV21-1 and TRBJ2-4. TRBV21-1 is termed a pseudogene. This CDR3 has 15 amino acids. This CDR3 is CASSKAQLAKNIQYF. The CDR3 nucleotides read TGTGCCAGCAGCAAAGCGCAGCTAGCCAAAAACATTCAGTACTTC.

The chain recombines TRBV18 with TRBJ2-4; the match to TRBD1 covers 7 bases. J gave up 0 bases and V 3 bases, and 5 bases lay outside the gene matches. This CDR3 is built from 16 residues. Germline V CDR1 and CDR2: KGHSH, LQKENI. The CDR3 DNA sequence: TGTGCCAGCTCACCCCGGGACAGTCTAGCCAAAAACATTCAGTACTTC. It encodes CASSPRDSLAKNIQYF.

CDR3 DNA sequence: TGTGCCAGCGTCAGGGAAGTTAGAGATACGCAGTATTTT. Its protein product is CASVREVRDTQYF. The J gene is TRBJ2-3, the V gene TRBV7-8; D possibly corresponds to TRBD1 (5 bases). With 8 bases removed from V and 5 bases from J, the gap between germline ends came to 14 bases. This CDR3 has 13 amino acids. CDR1 and CDR2 (germline): SGHVS, FQNEAQ. The full variable domain, rest sourced from reference TRBV7-8 and TRBJ2-3, is GAGVSQSPRYKVAKRGQDVALRCDPISGHVSLFWYQQALGQGPEFLTYFQNEAQLDKSGLPSDRFFAERPEGSVSTLKIQRTQQEDSAVYLCASVREVRDTQYFGPGTRLTVL.

The V call is TRBV6-6, the J call TRBJ1-3; possibly TRBD1 for D (6 bases). In germline, CDR1 is MNHNY, CDR2 SVGAGI (reference sequence). The CDR3 covers 15 residues. Between the trimmed V and J ends, which lost 5 bases and 4 bases, there was a span of 15 bases. The CDR3, as DNA: TGTGCCAGCAGTACTATGGGGGCATCGGGAAACACCATATATTTT. This encodes CASSTMGASGNTIYF.

The CDR3 region is CSGSQEGHTGELFF. CDR3 nucleotides: TGCAGCGGCTCCCAGGAGGGGCACACCGGGGAGCTGTTTTTT. The J gene is TRBJ2-2, the V gene TRBV29-1; D perhaps matches TRBD2 (6 bases). Germline assignment: CDR1 SQVTM and CDR2 ANQGSEA. The V and J ends lost 7 bases and 3 bases respectively, with 15 bases between them. The CDR3 spans 14 residues.

The chain joins TRBV27 to TRBJ1-3; D possibly corresponds to TRBD1 (5 bases). With 6 bases removed from V and 3 bases from J, the gap between germline ends came to 12 bases. Germline V lookup: CDR1 MNHEY, CDR2 SMNVEV (reference sequence). The CDR3 spans 14 residues. CDR3 sequence reads: CASSRGGVGNTIYF. The DNA for the CDR3 is TGTGCCAGCAGCCGTGGGGGGGTTGGAAACACCATATATTTT.

V and J are TRBV5-5 and TRBJ1-1; no clear D gene. V gave up 2 bases and J gave up 5 bases, with 4 bases separating them. The length of the CDR3 is 11 residues. Per germline, CDR1 SGHKS and CDR2 YYEKEE (reference sequence). The CDR3 here is CASSFRTEAFF. Here the CDR3 DNA reads TGTGCCAGCAGCTTTAGGACTGAAGCTTTCTTT.

This clone was observed once. V is TRBV5-7 and J is TRBJ2-3; the match to TRBD2 covers 9 bases. TRBV5-7 is reported as an ORF; its role is uncertain. This CDR3 is 16 amino acids long. Unmatched junction bases numbered 3, after V lost 1 base and J lost 0 bases. CDR3 in amino acids: CASSLWTSVSTDTQYF. In DNA form, the CDR3 reads TGTGCCAGCAGCTTGTGGACTAGCGTAAGCACAGATACGCAGTATTTT.

The chain couples TRBV10-3 to TRBJ2-7; tentative D call: TRBD1 (5 bases). Per the germline V gene, CDR1 is ENHRY and CDR2 is SYGVKD. The CDR3 loop spans 14 amino acids. Trimming removed 3 bases at V and 1 base at J, with 10 bases between. CDR3 sequence: CAISEVAGSYEQYF. DNA for the CDR3: TGTGCCATCAGTGAAGTTGCAGGGTCCTACGAGCAGTACTTC.

The J gene is TRBJ2-3, the V gene TRBV6-1, with 12 bases aligning to TRBD2. The CDR3 is made up of 15 amino acids. V lost 2 bases, J lost 4 bases, and 1 base stayed unmatched. Looked up from germline, CDR1 is MNHNS and CDR2 is SASEGT. The CDR3 DNA sequence: TGTGCCAGCAGTGAACTAGCGGGAGGGCCAGATACGCAGTATTTT. Amino acid sequence: CASSELAGGPDTQYF.

This chain uses TRBV6-6 with TRBJ1-1; D gene ambiguous. CDR3 length: 13 residues. V lost 6 bases, J lost 1 base, and 9 bases lay in between. From germline, CDR1 is MNHNY and CDR2 SVGAGI (reference sequence). The CDR3 DNA is TGTGCCAGCAGGGTCAGATCGAACACTGAAGCTTTCTTT. Amino acids: CASRVRSNTEAFF.

CDR3: CASSQVVGTGNTIYF. Written as DNA, the CDR3 is TGCGCCAGCAGCCAAGTTGTGGGGACTGGAAACACCATATATTTT. The chain couples TRBV4-3 to TRBJ1-3; D remains ambiguous. The V gene's germline CDR1 is LGHNA and CDR2 YSLEER. The CDR3 is made up of 15 amino acids. V lost 1 base, J lost 2 bases, and 9 bases lay in between.

The V call is TRBV7-9, the J call TRBJ2-7; no definite D call. V was shortened by 4 bases and J by 3 bases, with 13 bases between the two germline ends. Looked up from germline, CDR1 is SEHNR and CDR2 is FQNEAQ (reference sequence). This CDR3 spans 14 amino acids. The CDR3 DNA is TGTGCCAGCAGCTCCTCATTTGTTCTCTACGAGCAGTACTTC. The encoded protein is CASSSSFVLYEQYF.